Shown below are 9 T cell receptor beta chains from a single sample sequenced in a study of PD-L1 blockade in urothelial cancer. Produced via immunoSEQ multiplex PCR; TCRdb's table is partial and in-frame only. The sample consists of some 97,000 clones, about nine tenths of them appearing once. The input for sequencing was PBMCs, taken around atezolizumab (anti-PD-L1) treatment. All receptors come from a woman older than 75 with urothelial cancer.

The rearrangement uses TRBV18 and TRBJ2-7; 9 bases match TRBD2. The germline gives CDR1 KGHSH, CDR2 LQKENI. The CDR3 extends over 16 amino acids. Trimming removed 1 base from V and 2 bases from J; junction bases left unmatched: 6. CDR3: CASSPLAGVRTYEQYF. In DNA, the CDR3 is TGTGCCAGCTCACCACTAGCGGGAGTAAGAACCTACGAGCAGTACTTC.

This chain links TRBV10-3 with TRBJ2-7; D not certain. V was clipped by 6 bases and J by 5 bases, with 17 bases between them. Germline CDR1 is ENHRY and CDR2 is SYGVKD. The CDR3 is 14 amino acids. The CDR3, as DNA: TGTGCCATCAGCCTGGGCGCCACTCAGGACGAGCAGTACTTC. Amino acid sequence: CAISLGATQDEQYF.

This clone was observed once. The V gene is TRBV2, the J gene TRBJ2-2, with D unclear. CDR1 is SNHLY and CDR2 is FYNNEI in the germline V gene. The germline V and J ends were trimmed by 7 bases and 0 bases, with 12 bases remaining between them. There are 15 residues in the CDR3. Here the CDR3 DNA reads TGTGCCAGCAAGAATCTCGAGACGAACACCGGGGAGCTGTTTTTT. This gives the protein CASKNLETNTGELFF.

This clone was picked up a small number of times. This sequence joins TRBV2 and TRBJ1-1; D not resolved. The CDR3 contains 10 residues. With 11 bases removed from V and 4 bases from J, the gap between germline ends came to 8 bases. Per the germline V gene, CDR1 is SNHLY and CDR2 is FYNNEI. CDR3 residues: CAGGRTEAFF. The CDR3 DNA reads as TGTGCCGGCGGGCGCACTGAAGCTTTCTTT.

This rearrangement joins TRBV27 to TRBJ2-3; 12 bases agree with TRBD2. The CDR3 covers 15 residues. CDR1 and CDR2 (germline): MNHEY, SMNVEV (reference sequence). With V trimmed by 6 bases and J by 7 bases, 8 bases remained unmatched. CDR3 DNA: TGTGCCAGCAGACCTAGCGGGAGGGCCGTGAATACGCAGTATTTT. Its translation is CASRPSGRAVNTQYF.

This clone showed up just once. The chain joins TRBV18 to TRBJ2-5; a possible D gene is TRBD1 (5 bases). The V end was cut by 2 bases, the J end by 2 bases, with 6 bases between. The length of the CDR3 is 13 residues. From germline, CDR1 is KGHSH and CDR2 LQKENI. Here the CDR3 reads CASSPSGQETQYF. The DNA of the CDR3 is TGTGCCAGCTCACCATCAGGGCAAGAGACCCAGTACTTC.

The chain uses TRBV27 and TRBJ2-3; D is perhaps TRBD1 (6 bases). This CDR3 has 19 residues. Germline lookup yields CDR1 MNHEY and CDR2 SMNVEV (reference sequence). V lost 4 bases, J lost 1 base, and 24 bases lay in between. In DNA form, the CDR3 reads TGTGCCAGCAGTTCCCTCTCCCGCACGGACAGACACCGCACAGATACGCAGTATTTT. Protein: CASSSLSRTDRHRTDTQYF.

This clone was observed once. The V call is TRBV27, the J call TRBJ2-2; the match to TRBD1 covers 7 bases. V shed 2 bases, J shed 4 bases, and the junction held 4 bases outside the gene matches. Germline V gene sequence: CDR1 MNHEY, CDR2 SMNVEV (reference sequence). The CDR3 totals 15 residues. The CDR3 here is CASSLRGLGTGELFF. Written as DNA, the CDR3 is TGTGCCAGCAGTTTAAGGGGGCTGGGCACCGGGGAGCTGTTTTTT.

The gene calls are TRBV5-4 and TRBJ2-2, with 7 nucleotides matching TRBD1. This CDR3 contains 15 residues. Germline assignment: CDR1 SGHNT and CDR2 YYREEE (reference sequence). V shed 1 base and J 0 bases; nucleotides not matched to a gene: 0. The CDR3: CASSLQGANTGELFF. For the CDR3, the DNA is TGTGCCAGCAGCTTGCAGGGGGCGAACACCGGGGAGCTGTTTTTT.